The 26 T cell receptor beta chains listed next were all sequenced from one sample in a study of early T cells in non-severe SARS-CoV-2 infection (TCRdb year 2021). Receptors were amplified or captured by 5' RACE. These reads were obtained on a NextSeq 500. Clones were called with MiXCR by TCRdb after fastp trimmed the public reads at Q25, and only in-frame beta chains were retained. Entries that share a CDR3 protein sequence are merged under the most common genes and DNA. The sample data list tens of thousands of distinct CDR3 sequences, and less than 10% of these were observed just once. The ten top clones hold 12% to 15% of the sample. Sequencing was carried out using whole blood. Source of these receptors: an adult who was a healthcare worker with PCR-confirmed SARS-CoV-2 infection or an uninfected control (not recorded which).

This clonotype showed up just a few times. Here the CDR3 reads CASSSWTGLEQYF. As DNA, the CDR3 is TGCGCCAGCAGCTCTTGGACAGGATTAGAGCAGTACTTC. The chain combines TRBV5-1 with TRBJ2-7, with 7 nucleotides matching TRBD1. Germline CDR1 and CDR2: SGHRS and YFSETQ. The CDR3 is 13 amino acids. Trimming removed 3 bases from V and 7 bases from J; junction bases left unmatched: 7.

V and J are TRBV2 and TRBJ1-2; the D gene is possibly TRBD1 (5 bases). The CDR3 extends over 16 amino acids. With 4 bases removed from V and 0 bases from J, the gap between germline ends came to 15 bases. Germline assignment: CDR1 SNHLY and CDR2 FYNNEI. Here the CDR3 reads CASSASGRGANYGYTF. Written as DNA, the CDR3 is TGTGCCAGCAGTGCATCAGGGCGGGGAGCTAACTATGGCTACACCTTC.

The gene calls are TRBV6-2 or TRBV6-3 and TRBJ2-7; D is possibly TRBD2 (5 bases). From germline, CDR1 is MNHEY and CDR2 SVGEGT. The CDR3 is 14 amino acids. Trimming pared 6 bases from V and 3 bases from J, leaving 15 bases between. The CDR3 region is CASSPRGLSYEQYF. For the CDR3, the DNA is TGTGCCAGCAGCCCCCGGGGTCTGAGCTACGAGCAGTACTTC.

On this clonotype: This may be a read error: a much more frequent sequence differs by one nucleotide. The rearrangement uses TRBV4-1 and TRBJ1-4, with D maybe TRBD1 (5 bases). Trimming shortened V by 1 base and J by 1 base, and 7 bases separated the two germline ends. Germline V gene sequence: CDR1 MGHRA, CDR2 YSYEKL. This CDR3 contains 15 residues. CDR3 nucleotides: TGCGCCAGCAGCCAAGTGGGGGTAACTAATGAAAAACTGTTTTTT. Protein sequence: CASSQVGVTNEKLFF.

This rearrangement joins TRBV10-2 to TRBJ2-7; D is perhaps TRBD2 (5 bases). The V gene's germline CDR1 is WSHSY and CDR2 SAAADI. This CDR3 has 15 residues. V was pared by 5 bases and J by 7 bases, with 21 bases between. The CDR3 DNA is TGCGCCAGCAGTTCACGGGTATCCCCTCCGGGGGAGCAGTACTTC. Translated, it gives CASSSRVSPPGEQYF.

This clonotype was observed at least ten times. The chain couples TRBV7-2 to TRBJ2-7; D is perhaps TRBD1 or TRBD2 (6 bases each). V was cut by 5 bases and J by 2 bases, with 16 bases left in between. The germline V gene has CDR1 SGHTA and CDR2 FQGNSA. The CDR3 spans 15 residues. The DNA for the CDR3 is TGTGCCAGCAGCCCCCTCCGGGGGCAGACCTACGAGCAGTACTTC. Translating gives CASSPLRGQTYEQYF.

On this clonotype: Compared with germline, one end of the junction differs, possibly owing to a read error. The DNA for the CDR3 is TGTGTCAGCAGCTTATCCGGGGGATTCACGAACACTGAAGCTTTCTTT. The encoded protein is CVSSLSGGFTNTEAFF. This chain links TRBV7-6 with TRBJ1-1; D is perhaps TRBD1 (5 bases). The CDR3 runs to 16 residues. Germline lookup yields CDR1 SGHVS and CDR2 FNYEAQ.

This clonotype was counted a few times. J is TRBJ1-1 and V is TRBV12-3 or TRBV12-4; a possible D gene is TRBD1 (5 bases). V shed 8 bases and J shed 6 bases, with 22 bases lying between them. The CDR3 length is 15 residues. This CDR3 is CASARVTWGSAEAFF. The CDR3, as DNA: TGTGCCAGCGCCAGGGTGACCTGGGGTAGTGCTGAAGCTTTCTTT.

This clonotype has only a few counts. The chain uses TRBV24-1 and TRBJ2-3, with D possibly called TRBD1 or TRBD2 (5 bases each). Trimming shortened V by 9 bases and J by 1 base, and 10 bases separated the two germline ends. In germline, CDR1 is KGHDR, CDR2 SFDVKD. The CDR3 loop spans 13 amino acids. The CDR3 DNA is TGTGCCACCTCCCGGGACGGCACAGATACGCAGTATTTT. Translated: CATSRDGTDTQYF.

The CDR3, as DNA: TGTGCCAGCAGCTTAGTGGCAAGGGTCCCAGATACGCAGTATTTT. This sequence encodes CASSLVARVPDTQYF. The chain couples TRBV7-6 to TRBJ2-3; D remains ambiguous. Germline V gives CDR1 SGHVS, CDR2 FNYEAQ. The CDR3 totals 15 residues. V was pared by 1 base and J by 4 bases, with 12 bases between.

The CDR3 sequence: CASSDSASVVSEQFF. CDR3 nucleotides: TGTGCCAGCAGTGACTCGGCTAGCGTGGTATCTGAGCAGTTCTTC. The rearrangement links TRBV6-4 to TRBJ2-1, with a weak D call TRBD2 (6 bases). The V and J ends lost 0 bases and 9 bases respectively, with 15 bases between them. Germline V CDR1 and CDR2: MRHNA, SNTAGT. The CDR3 extends over 15 amino acids.

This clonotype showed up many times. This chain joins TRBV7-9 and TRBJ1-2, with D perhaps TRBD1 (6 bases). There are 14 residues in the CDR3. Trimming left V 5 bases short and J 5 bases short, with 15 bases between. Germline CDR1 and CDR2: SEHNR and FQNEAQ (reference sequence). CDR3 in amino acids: CASSTRDRSYGYTF. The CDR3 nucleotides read TGTGCCAGCAGCACGCGAGACAGGAGTTATGGCTACACCTTC. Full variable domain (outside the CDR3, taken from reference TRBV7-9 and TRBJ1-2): DTGVSQNPRHKITKRGQNVTFRCDPISEHNRLYWYRQTLGQGPEFLTYFQNEAQLEKSRLLSDRFSAERPKGSFSTLEIQRTEQGDSAMYLCASSTRDRSYGYTFGSGTRLTVV.

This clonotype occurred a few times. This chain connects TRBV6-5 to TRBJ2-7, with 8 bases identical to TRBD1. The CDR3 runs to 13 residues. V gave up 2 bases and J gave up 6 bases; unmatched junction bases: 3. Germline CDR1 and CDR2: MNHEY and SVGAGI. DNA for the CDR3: TGTGCCAGCAGTTACCCTGGGACAGGCGAGCAGTACTTC. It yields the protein CASSYPGTGEQYF.

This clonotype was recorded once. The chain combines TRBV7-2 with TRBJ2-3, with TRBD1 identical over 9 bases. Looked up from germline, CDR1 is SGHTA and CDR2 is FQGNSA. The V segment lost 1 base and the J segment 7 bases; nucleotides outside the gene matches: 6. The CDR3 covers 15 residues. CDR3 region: CASSLEGQGTNTQYF. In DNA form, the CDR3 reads TGTGCCAGCAGCTTAGAGGGACAGGGAACGAATACGCAGTATTTT.

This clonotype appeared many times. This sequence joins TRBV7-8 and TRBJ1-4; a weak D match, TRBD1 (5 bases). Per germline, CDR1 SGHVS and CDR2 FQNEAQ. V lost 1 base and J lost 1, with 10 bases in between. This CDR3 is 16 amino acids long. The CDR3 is CASSLVPRGTNEKLFF. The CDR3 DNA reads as TGTGCCAGCAGCTTAGTGCCAAGGGGAACTAATGAAAAACTGTTTTTT.

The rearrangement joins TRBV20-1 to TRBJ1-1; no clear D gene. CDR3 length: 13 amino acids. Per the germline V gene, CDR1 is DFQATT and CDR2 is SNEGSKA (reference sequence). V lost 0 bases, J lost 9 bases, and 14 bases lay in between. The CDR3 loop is CSAREAAVPKAFF. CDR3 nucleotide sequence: TGCAGTGCTAGAGAGGCCGCCGTCCCGAAAGCTTTCTTT.

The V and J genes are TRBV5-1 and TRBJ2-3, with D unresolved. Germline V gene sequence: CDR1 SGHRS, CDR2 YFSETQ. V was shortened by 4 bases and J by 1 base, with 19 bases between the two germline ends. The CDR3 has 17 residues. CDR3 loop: CASSLYYRASGTDTQYF. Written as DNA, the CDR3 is TGCGCCAGCAGCCTATATTACAGAGCTTCGGGCACAGATACGCAGTATTTT.

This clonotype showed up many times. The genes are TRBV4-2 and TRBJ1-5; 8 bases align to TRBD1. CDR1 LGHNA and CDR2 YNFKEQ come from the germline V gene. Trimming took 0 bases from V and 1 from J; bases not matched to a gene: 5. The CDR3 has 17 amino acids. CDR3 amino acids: CASSQDLGQGSNQPQHF. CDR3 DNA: TGTGCCAGCAGCCAAGATCTAGGACAGGGAAGCAATCAGCCCCAGCATTTT.

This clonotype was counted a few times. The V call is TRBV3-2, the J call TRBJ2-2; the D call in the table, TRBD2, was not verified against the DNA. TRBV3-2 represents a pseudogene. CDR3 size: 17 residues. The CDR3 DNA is TGTGCCAGCAGCCAAGATGCCAGCGGGCAGAACACCGGGGAGCTGTTTTTT. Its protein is CASSQDASGQNTGELFF.

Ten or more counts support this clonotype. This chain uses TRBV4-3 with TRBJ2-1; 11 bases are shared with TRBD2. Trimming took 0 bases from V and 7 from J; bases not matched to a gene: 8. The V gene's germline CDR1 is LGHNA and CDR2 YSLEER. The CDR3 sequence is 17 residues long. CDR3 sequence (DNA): TGCGCCAGCAGCCAAGATAGCGGGGGGGCCTTCTTTAATGAGCAGTTCTTC. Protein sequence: CASSQDSGGAFFNEQFF.

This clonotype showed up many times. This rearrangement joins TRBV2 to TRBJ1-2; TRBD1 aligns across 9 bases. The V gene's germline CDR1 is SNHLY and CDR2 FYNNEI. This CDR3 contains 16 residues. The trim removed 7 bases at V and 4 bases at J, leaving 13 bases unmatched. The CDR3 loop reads CASTQVGTGPSYGYTF. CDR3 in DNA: TGTGCCAGCACCCAGGTCGGGACAGGGCCCAGCTATGGCTACACCTTC.

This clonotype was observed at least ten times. The CDR3 bases are TGCGCCAGCAGCTTGGTTAGTGACGTCGAAGGCTACACCTTC. Its translation is CASSLVSDVEGYTF. The chain joins TRBV5-1 to TRBJ1-2; D is uncertain. Looked up from germline, CDR1 is SGHRS and CDR2 is YFSETQ. CDR3 length: 14 residues. The V end was cut by 0 bases, the J end by 8 bases, with 14 bases between.

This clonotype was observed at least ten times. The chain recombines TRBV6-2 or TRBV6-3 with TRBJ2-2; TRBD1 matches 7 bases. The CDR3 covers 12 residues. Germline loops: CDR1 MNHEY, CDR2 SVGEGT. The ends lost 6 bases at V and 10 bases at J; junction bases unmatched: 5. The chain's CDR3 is CASRRTGEELFF. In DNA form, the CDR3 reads TGTGCCAGCAGGCGCACAGGGGAGGAGCTGTTTTTT.

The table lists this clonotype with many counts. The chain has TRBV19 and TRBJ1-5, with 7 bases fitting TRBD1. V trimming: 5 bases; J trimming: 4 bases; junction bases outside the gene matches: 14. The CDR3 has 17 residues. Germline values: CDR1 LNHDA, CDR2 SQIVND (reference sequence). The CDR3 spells CASSPVGGQALNQPQHF. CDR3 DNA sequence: TGTGCCAGTAGTCCTGTCGGAGGACAGGCCTTAAATCAGCCCCAGCATTTT.

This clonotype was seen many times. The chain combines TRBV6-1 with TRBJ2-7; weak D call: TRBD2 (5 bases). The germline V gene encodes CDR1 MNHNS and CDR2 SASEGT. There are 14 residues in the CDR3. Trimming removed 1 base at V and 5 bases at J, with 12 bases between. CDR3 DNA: TGTGCCAGCAGTGAAGTACGAGGGTCGGACGAGCAGTACTTC. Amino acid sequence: CASSEVRGSDEQYF.

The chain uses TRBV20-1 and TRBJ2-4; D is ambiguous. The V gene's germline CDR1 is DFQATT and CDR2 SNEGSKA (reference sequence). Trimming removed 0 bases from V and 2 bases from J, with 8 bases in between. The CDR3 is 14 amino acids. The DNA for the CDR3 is TGCAGTGCTAGAGAAGCAGGCTCCAAAAACATTCAGTACTTC. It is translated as CSAREAGSKNIQYF.